One sample yielded the 14 T cell receptor beta chains listed below, sequenced in a study of blood T cell repertoires in COVID-19. The data were produced by immunoSEQ multiplex PCR, yet TCRdb's version contains in-frame clones alone and is incomplete. The sample gives 160,000 or so clones, more than 70% of which show up once; approximately 3% is in the top ten. Sequenced: peripheral blood. The origin of the receptors is a man aged 55-75 years with acute or convalescent COVID-19.

V is TRBV19 and J is TRBJ2-6; TRBD1 matches 8 bases. Germline CDR1 is LNHDA and CDR2 is SQIVND (reference sequence). The CDR3 consists of 18 residues. J was trimmed by 0 bases and V by 3 bases; bases with no gene match: 7. CDR3 loop: CASSISGTGSSGANVLTF. The DNA for the CDR3 is TGTGCCAGTAGTATTTCCGGGACAGGAAGCTCTGGGGCCAACGTCCTGACTTTC.

CDR3 nucleotide sequence: TGTGCCAGCAGCTTAGCGGTCGCGGGGGGGCCTGGGGCCAACGTCCTGACTTTC. Protein sequence: CASSLAVAGGPGANVLTF. V and J are TRBV7-2 and TRBJ2-6, with TRBD2 matching over 9 bases. The CDR3 is 18 amino acids. The J segment lost 2 bases and the V segment lost 0 bases, leaving 5 bases of the junction unmatched. Germline V CDR1 and CDR2: SGHTA, FQGNSA.

The chain combines TRBV12-5 with TRBJ2-1, with TRBD1 matching over 7 bases. Trimming at V came to 6 bases and at J to 7 bases, leaving 6 bases not matched to a gene. The V gene's germline CDR1 is LGHNT and CDR2 FRNRAP. The CDR3 consists of 13 residues. Here the CDR3 reads CASGLDRENEQFF. Written as DNA, the CDR3 is TGTGCTAGTGGGCTAGACAGGGAGAATGAGCAGTTCTTC.

The chain is built from TRBV2 and TRBJ1-6, with TRBD1 matching 8 bases. Germline V lookup: CDR1 SNHLY, CDR2 FYNNEI. The junction had 9 bases not matched to a gene; V was cut back by 6 bases and J by 5 bases. The CDR3 length is 16 residues. The CDR3 bases are TGTGCCAGCAGCCCAGGGGGCAGGGGAAATAATTCACCCCTCCACTTT. It codes for CASSPGGRGNNSPLHF.

This clone has a single count. This chain uses TRBV29-1 with TRBJ1-5; D is unresolved. Deletions cut 6 bases from V and 0 bases from J, with 12 bases between. Per the germline V gene, CDR1 is SQVTM and CDR2 is ANQGSEA. The CDR3 sequence is 14 residues long. The CDR3 reads CSVAAVDSNQPQHF. The CDR3 nucleotides read TGCAGCGTAGCGGCAGTAGATAGCAATCAGCCCCAGCATTTT.

This clone was recorded once. The chain carries TRBV11-2 and TRBJ2-3; 7 bases align to TRBD2. V trimming: 5 bases; J trimming: 2 bases; junction bases outside the gene matches: 10. The CDR3 loop spans 16 amino acids. CDR1 is SGHAT, CDR2 FQNNGV, per germline. The DNA for the CDR3 is TGTGCCAGCAGCCGAGGGTCAGGGACTAACACAGATACGCAGTATTTT. Its translation: CASSRGSGTNTDTQYF.

This clone has only one observation. The chain carries TRBV2 and TRBJ1-6; D is perhaps TRBD1 (5 bases). The germline gives CDR1 SNHLY, CDR2 FYNNEI. The V and J ends lost 8 bases and 7 bases respectively, with 15 bases between them. This CDR3 contains 14 residues. The CDR3 coding sequence is TGTGCCAGCGGGGAGGCAGGGAAGAATTCACCCCTCCACTTT. Its translation: CASGEAGKNSPLHF.

V usage is TRBV5-8 and J usage is TRBJ1-1; TRBD1 is a possible D gene (5 bases). Trimming removed 1 base from V and 5 bases from J, with 24 bases in between. Per the germline V gene, CDR1 is SGHTS and CDR2 is YDEGEE. This CDR3 is built from 18 residues. In nucleotides, the CDR3 is TGTGCCAGCAGCTTGAAGAACCTGGGGCTCTATATATTTACTGAAGCTTTCTTT. As protein: CASSLKNLGLYIFTEAFF. The complete variable domain, with remaining parts taken from reference TRBV5-8 and TRBJ1-1, reads EAGVTQSPTHLIKTRGQQATLRCSPISGHTSVYWYQQALGLGLQFLLWYDEGEERNRGNFPPRFSGRQFPNYSSELNVNALELEDSALYLCASSLKNLGLYIFTEAFFGQGTRLTVV.

This chain links TRBV6-5 with TRBJ1-2; TRBD1 matches at 7 bases. The germline V gene encodes CDR1 MNHEY and CDR2 SVGAGI. The CDR3 is 14 residues long. J gave up 6 bases and V 9 bases, and 13 bases lay outside the gene matches. CDR3 DNA sequence: TGTGCCAGTCGAGGCGGCAGGGGGGTCGATGGCTACACCTTC. It is translated as CASRGGRGVDGYTF.

This sequence joins TRBV5-1 and TRBJ2-1; perhaps TRBD1 as D (5 bases). The V gene's germline CDR1 is SGHRS and CDR2 YFSETQ. The CDR3 has 13 residues. V was clipped by 1 base and J by 9 bases, with 11 bases between them. The CDR3 is CASSLQGRGEQFF. In DNA form, the CDR3 reads TGCGCCAGCAGCTTGCAGGGAAGGGGTGAGCAGTTCTTC.

The chain couples TRBV6-5 to TRBJ2-3, with 8 bases lining up with TRBD1. V shed 2 bases, J shed 5 bases, and the junction held 6 bases outside the gene matches. The CDR3 loop spans 15 amino acids. Germline CDR1 reads MNHEY; CDR2 reads SVGAGI. CDR3 loop: CASSYTTGAGDTQYF. The DNA for the CDR3 is TGTGCCAGCAGTTACACGACAGGGGCCGGAGATACGCAGTATTTT.

This chain uses TRBV6-2 or TRBV6-3 with TRBJ2-5; 11 bases match TRBD2. Germline V gene lookup returns CDR1 MNHEY and CDR2 SVGEGT. The V and J ends lost 4 bases and 2 bases, in that order; junction bases with no gene match: 3. CDR3 length: 15 amino acids. The CDR3 DNA reads TGTGCCAGCAGTTGGATAGCGGGGGGGCAAGAGACCCAGTACTTC. Protein: CASSWIAGGQETQYF.

The rearrangement uses TRBV5-4 and TRBJ2-7; D uncertain. CDR3 length: 14 amino acids. Trimming removed 2 bases at V and 2 bases at J, with 11 bases between. Germline CDR1 and CDR2: SGHNT and YYREEE (reference sequence). In nucleotides, the CDR3 is TGTGCCAGCAGCTTTAACAGAGCTCCCTACGAGCAGTACTTC. Protein: CASSFNRAPYEQYF. Based on the CDR3 plus reference TRBV5-4 and TRBJ2-7, the full variable domain is ETGVTQSPTHLIKTRGQQVTLRCSSQSGHNTVSWYQQALGQGPQFIFQYYREEENGRGNFPPRFSGLQFPNYSSELNVNALELDDSALYLCASSFNRAPYEQYFGPGTRLTVT.

This clone was counted a few times. The chain recombines TRBV10-2 with TRBJ2-2; weak D call: TRBD2 (6 bases). Germline loops: CDR1 WSHSY, CDR2 SAAADI. The V end lost 4 bases, the J end lost 0 bases, and 9 bases lay between the germline ends. The CDR3 runs to 15 residues. The CDR3, as DNA: TGCGCCAGCAGTGGGAGGGGCTCGAACACCGGGGAGCTGTTTTTT. It codes for CASSGRGSNTGELFF.